Shown below are 20 T cell receptor beta chains from a single sample sequenced in a study of long-term antiretroviral therapy in people with HIV. Version v3.0 of the immunoSEQ assay was performed at survey level. Using immunoSEQ multiplex PCR, the repertoire was profiled, and TCRdb retains in-frame clones only, with some absent. The table has around 16,000 clones, 94% seen once. The source material was unsorted PBMCs, sampled about 6 years after starting antiretroviral therapy. Receptors were obtained from a woman between 50 and 59 years old with HIV.

The chain couples TRBV5-4 to TRBJ2-7, with 11 bases identical to TRBD2. Losses at the gene ends were 0 bases for V and 6 bases for J; bases not matched to a gene: 5. The CDR3 has 15 amino acids. Germline CDR1 reads SGHNT; CDR2 reads YYREEE (reference sequence). CDR3 sequence reads: CASSLGGTSGTEQYF. The CDR3 DNA reads as TGTGCCAGCAGCTTGGGGGGGACTAGCGGTACCGAGCAGTACTTC.

The rearrangement links TRBV7-3 to TRBJ2-1, with D tentatively TRBD2 (5 bases). V was cut by 8 bases and J by 6 bases, with 14 bases left in between. CDR3 length equals 13 residues. The germline V gene has CDR1 SGHTA and CDR2 FQGTGA. The CDR3 region has the DNA TGTGCCAGCGGCCCCGGGATCACCAATGAGCAGTTCTTC. This gives the protein CASGPGITNEQFF.

The J gene is TRBJ2-5, the V gene TRBV6-1; TRBD2 matches 7 bases. This CDR3 contains 17 residues. Germline CDR1 MNHNS, CDR2 SASEGT. The trim removed 3 bases at V and 4 bases at J, leaving 14 bases unmatched. Here the CDR3 reads CASSESPGGEIGETQYF. The CDR3 bases are TGTGCCAGCAGTGAGAGCCCGGGGGGAGAGATTGGAGAGACCCAGTACTTC.

V gene TRBV10-3 combines with J gene TRBJ1-1; D uncertain. The length of the CDR3 is 14 residues. Germline V gives CDR1 ENHRY, CDR2 SYGVKD. V dropped 5 bases and J dropped 1 base, with 11 bases sitting between them. This CDR3 is CAISFDDANTEAFF. The CDR3 nucleotides read TGTGCCATCAGTTTCGACGACGCGAACACTGAAGCTTTCTTT.

The genes are TRBV6-5 and TRBJ2-7, with D tentatively TRBD1 (6 bases). The V end lost 4 bases, the J end lost 3 bases, and 10 bases lay between the germline ends. There are 13 residues in the CDR3. Germline assignment: CDR1 MNHEY and CDR2 SVGAGI. Here the CDR3 reads CASSSTGYYEQYF. For the CDR3, the DNA is TGTGCCAGCAGTTCCACAGGGTACTACGAGCAGTACTTC.

This chain uses TRBV6-6 with TRBJ2-6, with a weak D call TRBD2 (6 bases). Looked up from germline, CDR1 is MNHNY and CDR2 is SVGAGI (reference sequence). The length of the CDR3 is 14 residues. V lost 8 bases and J 0 bases, leaving 8 bases between the germline ends. CDR3 coding DNA: TGTGCCAGCGGGGGGAGCTCTGGGGCCAACGTCCTGACTTTC. It encodes CASGGSSGANVLTF.

This clone was recorded a few times. This chain connects TRBV2 to TRBJ2-7; the D gene is possibly TRBD1 (5 bases). The V end lost 3 bases, the J end lost 0 bases, and 6 bases lay between the germline ends. The CDR3 runs to 13 residues. Germline V CDR1 and CDR2: SNHLY, FYNNEI. CDR3 in DNA: TGTGCCAGCAGTGAGGGGCCCTCCTACGAGCAGTACTTC. Protein sequence: CASSEGPSYEQYF.

The chain combines TRBV5-6 with TRBJ2-1; D is ambiguous. Germline CDR1 reads SGHDT; CDR2 reads YYEEEE. Trimming left V 4 bases short and J 6 bases short, with 14 bases between. The CDR3 contains 14 residues. CDR3 protein: CASSGQEPRNEQFF. In nucleotides, the CDR3 is TGTGCCAGCAGCGGGCAAGAGCCTCGCAATGAGCAGTTCTTC.

The V gene is TRBV4-3, the J gene TRBJ2-1; 7 bases align to TRBD2. V gave up 5 bases and J gave up 5 bases; unmatched junction bases: 18. Germline V gene lookup returns CDR1 LGHNA and CDR2 YSLEER. The CDR3 covers 18 residues. CDR3 in amino acids: CASSTYAGPPRGDNEQFF. CDR3 bases: TGCGCCAGCAGCACCTACGCCGGTCCTCCACGGGGGGACAATGAGCAGTTCTTC.

This clone appeared once. The gene calls are TRBV4-2 and TRBJ1-2; 7 positions match TRBD1. J was trimmed by 8 bases and V by 0 bases; bases with no gene match: 6. Germline values: CDR1 LGHNA, CDR2 YNFKEQ. The CDR3 is made up of 14 amino acids. DNA of the CDR3: TGTGCCAGCAGCCAAGAAGGAGGGGGCTGGGGCTACACCTTC. Encoded protein: CASSQEGGGWGYTF.

This sequence joins TRBV2 and TRBJ1-5; D is ambiguous. The CDR3 totals 14 residues. The germline V and J ends were trimmed by 5 bases and 2 bases, with 10 bases remaining between them. The germline gives CDR1 SNHLY, CDR2 FYNNEI. This CDR3 reads CASSSQYGNQPQHF. DNA for the CDR3: TGTGCCAGCAGTTCCCAGTATGGCAATCAGCCCCAGCATTTT.

This sequence joins TRBV14 and TRBJ2-3, with 7 nucleotides matching TRBD2. This CDR3 is 17 amino acids long. The ends lost 1 base at V and 0 bases at J; junction bases unmatched: 7. CDR1 and CDR2 from the germline V gene are SGHDN and FVKESK. Here the CDR3 DNA reads TGTGCCAGCAGCCAAGGAAGGCGGGAGACGAGCACAGATACGCAGTATTTT. Translating gives CASSQGRRETSTDTQYF.

V usage is TRBV9 and J usage is TRBJ2-2, with 9 bases lining up with TRBD2. This CDR3 comprises 16 residues. CDR1 is SGDLS, CDR2 YYNGEE, per germline. With 4 bases clipped from V and 3 bases from J, the junction kept 7 bases outside the gene matches. CDR3 loop: CASSPRTSAYTGELFF. CDR3 DNA sequence: TGTGCCAGCAGCCCGAGGACTAGCGCCTACACCGGGGAGCTGTTTTTT.

This clone has only one observation. The chain recombines TRBV5-1 with TRBJ2-3; TRBD2 is a possible D gene (5 bases). Trimming took 2 bases from V and 6 from J, leaving 13 bases between them. The CDR3 has 14 amino acids. Germline V gives CDR1 SGHRS, CDR2 YFSETQ. CDR3 nucleotides: TGCGCCAGCAGCTTCGTGGGAGTTACGGATACGCAGTATTTT. It yields the protein CASSFVGVTDTQYF.

This rearrangement joins TRBV5-1 to TRBJ2-5; 12 bases are a match to TRBD2. V gave up 5 bases and J gave up 4 bases; unmatched junction bases: 3. This CDR3 is built from 14 residues. Germline V gene lookup returns CDR1 SGHRS and CDR2 YFSETQ. The CDR3 region is CASRPGLAGETQYF. CDR3 bases: TGCGCCAGCAGGCCGGGACTAGCGGGAGAGACCCAGTACTTC. The full variable domain, rest sourced from reference TRBV5-1 and TRBJ2-5, is KAGVTQTPRYLIKTRGQQVTLSCSPISGHRSVSWYQQTPGQGLQFLFEYFSETQRNKGNFPGRFSGRQFSNSRSEMNVSTLELGDSALYLCASRPGLAGETQYFGPGTRLLVL.

This sequence joins TRBV5-5 and TRBJ1-5; 7 bases line up with TRBD1. With 6 bases clipped from V and 0 bases from J, the junction kept 6 bases outside the gene matches. This CDR3 is built from 15 residues. Germline V gene lookup returns CDR1 SGHKS and CDR2 YYEKEE (reference sequence). The CDR3 reads CASMMTGNSNQPQHF. For the CDR3, the DNA is TGTGCCAGCATGATGACAGGGAATAGCAATCAGCCCCAGCATTTT.

The chain couples TRBV5-1 to TRBJ2-1; D ambiguous. This CDR3 region has 12 residues. The ends were cut back, 4 bases at V and 5 bases at J, with 7 bases in the middle. The germline V gene has CDR1 SGHRS and CDR2 YFSETQ. CDR3 DNA sequence: TGCGCCAGCAGCCCCCAAAACAATGAGCAGTTCTTC. This sequence encodes CASSPQNNEQFF.

J is TRBJ1-5 and V is TRBV2; D ambiguous. V lost 7 bases and J lost 2, with 12 bases in between. The CDR3 runs 14 residues. Germline V gives CDR1 SNHLY, CDR2 FYNNEI. CDR3: CASTQDGGNQPQHF. CDR3 nucleotides: TGTGCCAGCACGCAGGACGGGGGCAATCAGCCCCAGCATTTT.

V and J are TRBV5-5 and TRBJ1-2; no definite D call. Germline lookup yields CDR1 SGHKS and CDR2 YYEKEE (reference sequence). V lost 4 bases, J lost 3 bases, and 13 bases lay in between. The CDR3 length is 14 residues. The CDR3 region is CASSIWREDYGYTF. The CDR3 region has the DNA TGTGCCAGCAGCATTTGGAGAGAGGACTATGGCTACACCTTC.

The CDR3 loop is CASRRTGGQPQHF. CDR3 coding DNA: TGTGCCAGCAGGCGGACAGGAGGGCAGCCCCAGCATTTT. The chain carries TRBV2 and TRBJ1-5; 7 bases align to TRBD1. The germline V gene encodes CDR1 SNHLY and CDR2 FYNNEI. V shed 6 bases and J 7 bases; nucleotides not matched to a gene: 6. This CDR3 region has 13 residues. Full variable domain (remainder filled in from reference TRBV2 and TRBJ1-5): EPEVTQTPSHQVTQMGQEVILRCVPISNHLYFYWYRQILGQKVEFLVSFYNNEISEKSEIFDDQFSVERPDGSNFTLKIRSTKLEDSAMYFCASRRTGGQPQHFGDGTRLSIL.